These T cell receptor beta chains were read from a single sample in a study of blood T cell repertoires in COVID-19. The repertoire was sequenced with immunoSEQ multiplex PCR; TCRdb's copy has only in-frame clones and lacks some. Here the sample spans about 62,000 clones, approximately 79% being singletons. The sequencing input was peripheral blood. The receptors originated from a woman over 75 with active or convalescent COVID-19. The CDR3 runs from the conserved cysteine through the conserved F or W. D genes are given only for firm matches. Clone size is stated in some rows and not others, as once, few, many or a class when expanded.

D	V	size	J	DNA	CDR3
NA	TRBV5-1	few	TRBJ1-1	TGCGCCAGCAGCTTGGACCCCGAGGACACTGAAGCTTTCTTT	CASSLDPEDTEAFF
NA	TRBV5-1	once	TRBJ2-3	TGCGCCAGCAGCTTAATAGGGCAAAGGGGACTCGGCACAGATACGCAGTATTTT	CASSLIGQRGLGTDTQYF
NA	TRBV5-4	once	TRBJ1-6	TGTGCCAGCAGCTTGGCGGGGTCCGCCGGCTCCTATAATTCACCCCTCCACTTT	CASSLAGSAGSYNSPLHF
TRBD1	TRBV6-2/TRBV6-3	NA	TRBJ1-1	TGTGCCAGCAGTTACTCCGTGGGGACAGGGTGGGACACTGAAGCTTTCTTT	CASSYSVGTGWDTEAFF
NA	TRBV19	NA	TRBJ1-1	TGTGCCAGTAGTATCCGATTGGAGTCGCAGGGGCAAAAAGCTTTCTTT	CASSIRLESQGQKAFF
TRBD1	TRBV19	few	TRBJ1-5	TGTGCCAGTGGGGACAGGCCAATGGATCAGCCCCAGCATTTT	CASGDRPMDQPQHF
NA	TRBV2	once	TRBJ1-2	TGTGCCAGCAGTGAGGCAGGGAACTATGGCTACACCTTC	CASSEAGNYGYTF
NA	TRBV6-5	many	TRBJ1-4	TGTGCCACAACGAACAACCAGGGAATGGGTGAAAAACTGTTTTTT	CATTNNQGMGEKLFF
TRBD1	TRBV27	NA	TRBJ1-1	TGTGCCAGCAGTCCACGGGACAGACTTGAAGCTTTCTTT	CASSPRDRLEAFF
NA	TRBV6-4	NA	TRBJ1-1	TGTGCCAGAAACTACAGGGTGCGCGCTTTCTTT	CARNYRVRAFF